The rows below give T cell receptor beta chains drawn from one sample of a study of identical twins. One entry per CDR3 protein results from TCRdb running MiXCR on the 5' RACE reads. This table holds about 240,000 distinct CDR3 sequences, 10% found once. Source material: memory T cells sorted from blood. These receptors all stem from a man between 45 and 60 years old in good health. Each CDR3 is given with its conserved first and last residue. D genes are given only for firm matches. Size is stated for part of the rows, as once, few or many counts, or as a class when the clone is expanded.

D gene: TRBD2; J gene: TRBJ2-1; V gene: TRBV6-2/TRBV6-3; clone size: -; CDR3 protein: CASSHGTSGSLFF; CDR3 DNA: TGTGCCAGCAGCCACGGGACTAGCGGGAGTCTGTTCTTC
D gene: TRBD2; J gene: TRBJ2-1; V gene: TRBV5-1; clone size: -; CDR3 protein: CASLADGYNEQFF; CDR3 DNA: TGCGCCAGCCTAGCGGACGGATACAATGAGCAGTTCTTC
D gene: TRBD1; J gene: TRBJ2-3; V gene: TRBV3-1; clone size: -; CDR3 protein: CASSQDLRGPTDTQYF; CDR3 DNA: TGTGCCAGCAGCCAAGATCTCAGGGGGCCCACAGATACGCAGTATTTT
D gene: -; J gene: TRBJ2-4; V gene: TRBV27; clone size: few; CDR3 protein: CASRGPYRAGAKNIQYF; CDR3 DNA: TGTGCCAGCAGAGGACCCTACAGGGCCGGGGCCAAAAACATTCAGTACTTC
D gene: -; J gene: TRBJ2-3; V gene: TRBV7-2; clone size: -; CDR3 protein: CASSLGPATDTQYF; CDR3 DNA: TGTGCCAGCAGCTTGGGACCAGCCACAGATACGCAGTATTTT
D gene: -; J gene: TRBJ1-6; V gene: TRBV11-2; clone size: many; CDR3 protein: CASSGDYNSPLHF; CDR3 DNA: TGTGCCAGCAGCGGGGACTATAATTCACCCCTCCACTTT
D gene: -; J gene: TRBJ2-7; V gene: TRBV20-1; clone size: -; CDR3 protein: CSAPGSAGVEQYF; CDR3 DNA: TGCAGTGCCCCGGGCTCCGCCGGGGTGGAGCAGTACTTC
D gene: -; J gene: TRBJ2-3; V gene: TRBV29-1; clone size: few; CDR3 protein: CSGGRQSTDTQYF; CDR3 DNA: TGCAGCGGAGGTAGACAGAGCACAGATACGCAGTATTTT
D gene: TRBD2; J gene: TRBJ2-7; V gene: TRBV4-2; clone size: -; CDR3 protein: CASSQGTGTSGATYEQYF; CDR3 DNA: TGTGCCAGCAGCCAAGGCACCGGGACTAGCGGGGCCACCTACGAGCAGTACTTC
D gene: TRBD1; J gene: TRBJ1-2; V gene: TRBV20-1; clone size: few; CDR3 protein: CSALGQGARYGYTF; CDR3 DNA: TGCAGTGCCCTTGGACAGGGGGCGCGTTATGGCTACACCTTC
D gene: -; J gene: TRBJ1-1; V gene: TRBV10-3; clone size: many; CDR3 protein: CATRTPLAKGNTEAFF; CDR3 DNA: TGTGCCACCCGAACCCCCTTAGCCAAGGGGAACACTGAAGCTTTCTTT
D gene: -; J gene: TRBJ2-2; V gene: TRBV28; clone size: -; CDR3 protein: CASRTGQNTGELFF; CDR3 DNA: TGTGCCAGCAGGACTGGACAGAACACCGGGGAGCTGTTTTTT
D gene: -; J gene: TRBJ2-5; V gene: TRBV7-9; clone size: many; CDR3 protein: CASSIGHIRETQYF; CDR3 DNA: TGTGCCAGCAGCATCGGACACATTCGAGAGACCCAGTACTTC
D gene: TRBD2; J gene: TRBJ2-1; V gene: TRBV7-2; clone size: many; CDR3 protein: CASSLAGGFNEQFF; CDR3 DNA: TGTGCCAGCAGCTTAGCGGGGGGGTTCAATGAGCAGTTCTTC
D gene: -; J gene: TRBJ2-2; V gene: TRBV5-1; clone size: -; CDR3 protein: CASSLDPGDGTGELFF; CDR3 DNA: TGCGCCAGCAGCTTGGACCCGGGGGATGGCACCGGGGAGCTGTTTTTT
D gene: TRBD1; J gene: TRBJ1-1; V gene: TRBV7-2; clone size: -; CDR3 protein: CASSRDRGEAFF; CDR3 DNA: TGTGCCAGCAGCCGCGACAGGGGTGAAGCTTTCTTT
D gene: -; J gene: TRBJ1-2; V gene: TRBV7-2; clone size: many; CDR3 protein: CASSFTWAYGYTF; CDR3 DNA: TGTGCCAGCAGCTTTACGTGGGCCTATGGCTACACCTTC
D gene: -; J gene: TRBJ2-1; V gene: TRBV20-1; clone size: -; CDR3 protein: CSASRADPSYNEQFF; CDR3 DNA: TGCAGTGCTAGCAGAGCGGACCCCTCCTACAATGAGCAGTTCTTC
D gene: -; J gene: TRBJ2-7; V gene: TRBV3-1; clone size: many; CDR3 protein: CASSQDRQAILYEQYF; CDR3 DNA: TGTGCCAGCAGCCAAGATAGGCAGGCCATACTCTACGAGCAGTACTTC
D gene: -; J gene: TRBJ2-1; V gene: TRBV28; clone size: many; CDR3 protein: CASSYGSGGFDEQFF; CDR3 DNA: TGTGCCAGCAGTTATGGGAGTGGGGGCTTCGATGAGCAGTTCTTC
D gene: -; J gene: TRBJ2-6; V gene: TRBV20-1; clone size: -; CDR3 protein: CSAYVGAGANVLTF; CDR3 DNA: TGCAGTGCTTACGTAGGAGCTGGGGCCAACGTCCTGACTTTC
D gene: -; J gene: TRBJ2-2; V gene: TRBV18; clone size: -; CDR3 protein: CASSPRRSGELFF; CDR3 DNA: TGTGCCAGCTCACCCAGAAGAAGCGGGGAGCTGTTTTTT
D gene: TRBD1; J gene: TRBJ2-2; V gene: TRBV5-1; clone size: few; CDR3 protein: CASSLSGTGGSGELFF; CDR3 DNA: TGCGCCAGCAGCTTGTCCGGGACAGGGGGCTCCGGGGAGCTGTTTTTT
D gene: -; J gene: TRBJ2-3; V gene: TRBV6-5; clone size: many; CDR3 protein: CASSYSERIFSTDTQYF; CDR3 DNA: TGTGCCAGCAGTTACTCCGAGCGGATATTTAGCACAGATACGCAGTATTTT
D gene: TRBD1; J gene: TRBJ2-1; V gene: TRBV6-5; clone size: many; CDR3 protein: CASSWDRYNEQFF; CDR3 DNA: TGTGCCAGCAGTTGGGACAGGTACAATGAGCAGTTCTTC
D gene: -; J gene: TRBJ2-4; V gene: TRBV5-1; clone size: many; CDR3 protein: CASSQITQGAKNIQYF; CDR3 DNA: TGCGCCAGCAGCCAAATAACTCAGGGAGCCAAAAACATTCAGTACTTC
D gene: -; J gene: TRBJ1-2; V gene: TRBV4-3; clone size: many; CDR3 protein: CASSQDRQYGYTF; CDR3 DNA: TGCGCCAGCAGCCAAGACAGACAATATGGCTACACCTTC
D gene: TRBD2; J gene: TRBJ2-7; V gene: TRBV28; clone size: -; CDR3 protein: CASSLLRGTTDEQYF; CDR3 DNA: TGTGCCAGCAGTTTATTACGAGGGACTACGGACGAGCAGTACTTC
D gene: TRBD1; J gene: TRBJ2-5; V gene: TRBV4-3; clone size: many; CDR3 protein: CASSRWTGGEETQYF; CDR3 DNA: TGCGCCAGCAGCCGCTGGACAGGGGGAGAAGAGACCCAGTACTTC
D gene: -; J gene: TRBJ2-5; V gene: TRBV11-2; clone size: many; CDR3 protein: CASRNRVRETQYF; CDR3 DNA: TGTGCCAGCAGAAATAGAGTGCGAGAGACCCAGTACTTC
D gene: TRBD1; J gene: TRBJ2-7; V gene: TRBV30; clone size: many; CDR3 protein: CACSGTGTYEQYF; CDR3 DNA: TGTGCCTGCTCCGGGACAGGTACCTACGAGCAGTACTTC
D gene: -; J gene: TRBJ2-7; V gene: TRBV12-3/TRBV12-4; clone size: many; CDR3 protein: CASSNREQPYEQYF; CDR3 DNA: TGTGCCAGCAGTAACCGGGAACAGCCTTACGAGCAGTACTTC
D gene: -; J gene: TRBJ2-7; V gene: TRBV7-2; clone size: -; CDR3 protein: CASSLGLDRAYEQYF; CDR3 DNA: TGTGCCAGCAGCTTAGGGCTGGACAGAGCCTACGAGCAGTACTTC
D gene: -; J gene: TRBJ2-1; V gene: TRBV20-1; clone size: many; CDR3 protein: CSALGVGSGLDNEQFF; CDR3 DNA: TGCAGTGCTTTAGGGGTCGGTAGCGGACTTGACAATGAGCAGTTCTTC
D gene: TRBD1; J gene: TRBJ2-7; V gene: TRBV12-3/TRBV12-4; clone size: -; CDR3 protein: CASSFGGTGFSYEQYF; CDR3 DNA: TGTGCCAGCAGTTTTGGGGGGACAGGTTTCTCCTACGAGCAGTACTTC
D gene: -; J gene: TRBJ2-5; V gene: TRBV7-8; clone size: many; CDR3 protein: CASSLAHQETQYF; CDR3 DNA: TGTGCCAGCAGCTTAGCCCACCAAGAGACCCAGTACTTC
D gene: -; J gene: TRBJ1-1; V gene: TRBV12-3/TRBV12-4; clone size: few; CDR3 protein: CASSLWGMNTEAFF; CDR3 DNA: TGTGCCAGCAGTTTGTGGGGGATGAACACTGAAGCTTTCTTT
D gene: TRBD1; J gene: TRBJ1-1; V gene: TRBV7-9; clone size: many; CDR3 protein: CASSLADRAYTEAFF; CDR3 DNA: TGTGCCAGCAGCTTAGCGGACAGGGCATACACTGAAGCTTTCTTT
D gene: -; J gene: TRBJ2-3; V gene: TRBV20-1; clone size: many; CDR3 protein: CSARALDFAKGTDTQYF; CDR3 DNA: TGCAGTGCTAGGGCCTTGGACTTCGCAAAAGGCACAGATACGCAGTATTTT
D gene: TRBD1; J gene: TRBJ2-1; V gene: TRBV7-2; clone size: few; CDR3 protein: CASSHRGRNEQFF; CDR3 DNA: TGTGCCAGCAGCCACAGGGGTCGCAATGAGCAGTTCTTC
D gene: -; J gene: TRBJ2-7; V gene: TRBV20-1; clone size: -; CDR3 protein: CSAGNGHPESITHYEQYF; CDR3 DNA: TGCAGTGCCGGTAACGGGCATCCCGAATCTATTACCCACTACGAGCAGTACTTC
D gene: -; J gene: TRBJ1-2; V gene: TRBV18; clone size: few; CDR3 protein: CASSPREGHYGYTF; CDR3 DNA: TGTGCCAGCTCACCCCGAGAGGGACACTATGGCTACACCTTC
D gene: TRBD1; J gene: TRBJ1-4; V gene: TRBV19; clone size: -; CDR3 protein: CASSAQGEDEKLFF; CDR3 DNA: TGTGCCAGTAGTGCACAGGGGGAGGATGAAAAACTGTTTTTT
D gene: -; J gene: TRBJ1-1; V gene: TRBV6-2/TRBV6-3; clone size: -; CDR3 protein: CASGLDSYVEAFF; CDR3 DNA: TGTGCCAGCGGGTTGGACAGCTACGTTGAAGCTTTCTTT
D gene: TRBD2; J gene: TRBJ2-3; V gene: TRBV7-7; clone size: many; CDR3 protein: CASSLPTSEGTDTQYF; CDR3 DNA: TGTGCTAGCAGCTTACCCACTAGCGAGGGCACAGATACGCAGTATTTT
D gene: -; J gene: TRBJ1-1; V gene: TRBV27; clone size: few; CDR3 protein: CASSLFPSRDTEAFF; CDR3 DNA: TGTGCCAGCAGTTTATTTCCCAGCAGAGATACTGAAGCTTTCTTT
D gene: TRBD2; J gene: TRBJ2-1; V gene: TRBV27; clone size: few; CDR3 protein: CASSPWTIAGGSYNEQFF; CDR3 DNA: TGTGCCAGCAGTCCTTGGACTATTGCGGGAGGCTCCTACAATGAGCAGTTCTTC
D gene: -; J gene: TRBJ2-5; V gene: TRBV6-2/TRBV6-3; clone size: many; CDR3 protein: CASGETQYF; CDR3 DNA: TGTGCCAGCGGTGAGACCCAGTACTTC
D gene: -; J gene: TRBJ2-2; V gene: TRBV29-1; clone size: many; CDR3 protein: CSVDAGNTGELFF; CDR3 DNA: TGCAGCGTTGACGCGGGGAACACCGGGGAGCTGTTTTTT
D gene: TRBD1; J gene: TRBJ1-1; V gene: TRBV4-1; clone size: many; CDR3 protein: CASSLRDRVDTEAFF; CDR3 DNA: TGCGCCAGCAGCTTAAGGGACAGGGTAGATACTGAAGCTTTCTTT
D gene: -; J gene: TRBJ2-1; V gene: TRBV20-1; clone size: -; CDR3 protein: CSARTPGLYNEQFF; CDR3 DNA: TGCAGTGCGCGGACTCCGGGTCTTTACAATGAGCAGTTCTTC